This T cell receptor (beta chain) was found in a study of chemoradiotherapy in HPV16-positive cancers. Study as a whole: Candidate HPV-specific clones and shared TCR motifs came from a couple of HPV16-positive patients.

General study findings and limits: During treatment, candidate HPV-specific clones and E7-related motifs expanded in tumor. Only two HPV16-positive patients supplied the functional HPV-specificity definition. In HPV16-positive patients, HPV-responsive T-cell expansion tracked better recurrence-free survival.

The CDR3 has 13 residues. CDR1 and CDR2 from the germline V gene are MNHNS and SASEGT. V dropped 4 bases and J dropped 5 bases, with 11 bases sitting between them. Sequencing was performed with immunoSEQ multiplex PCR; in TCRdb, only in-frame clones are kept and a portion is missing. The sample has around 23,000 clones; roughly 90% are singletons. Turning to this clone: Its antigen is unidentified.

The sample here was blood, taken from a patient who underwent chemoradiotherapy. This TCR was sampled from a human donor with HPV-associated anogenital cancer. The gene calls are TRBV6-1 and TRBJ1-2; D possibly corresponds to TRBD1 (6 bases). The CDR3 protein is CASSGQEHYGYTF. The CDR3 DNA sequence: TGTGCCAGCAGTGGACAGGAACATTATGGCTACACCTTC.